A selection of T cell receptor beta chains follows, all from one sample in a study of blood T cell repertoires in COVID-19. Using immunoSEQ multiplex PCR, the repertoire was profiled, and TCRdb retains in-frame clones only, with some absent. The sample contains roughly 360,000 clones, 80% to 85% of which appear only once. Material for sequencing was PBMCs or T cells enriched from blood (not recorded which). The receptors stem from a woman between 45 and 60 years old who had recovered from COVID-19. CDR3s include the opening cysteine and the closing phenylalanine or tryptophan. The D gene is left open where the match is weak. Size is omitted from some rows. Given values are once, few, many or a class for expanded clones.

cdr3_nt cdr3_aa d_call j_call clone_size v_call
TGCAGCGTTTTGTCCAGCTATGGCTACACCTTC CSVLSSYGYTF NA TRBJ1-2 NA TRBV29-1
TGTGCCAGCAGTTTGACGCGGGGACACACTGAAGCTTTCTTT CASSLTRGHTEAFF NA TRBJ1-1 once TRBV28
TGTGCCAGTAGTAGGGGACAACTGAACACTGAAGCTTTCTTT CASSRGQLNTEAFF NA TRBJ1-1 NA TRBV19
TGTGCCAGTAGTCCCGCGGGGAGCTCCTACAATGAGCAGTTCTTC CASSPAGSSYNEQFF NA TRBJ2-1 NA TRBV19
TGTGCCAGTAGTCCCTACGGAGGGGTTAATTCACCCCTCCACTTT CASSPYGGVNSPLHF NA TRBJ1-6 NA TRBV19
TGTGCCAGCAGCGTGGAGGGCAGGATCTCTGGAAACACCATATATTTT CASSVEGRISGNTIYF NA TRBJ1-3 NA TRBV9
TGTGCCAGCAGCGCCTGGACAGACACTGAAGCTTTCTTT CASSAWTDTEAFF NA TRBJ1-1 NA TRBV9
TGCGCCAGCAGCCAAGATCTTGGCAATCAGCCCCAGCATTTT CASSQDLGNQPQHF NA TRBJ1-5 few TRBV4-3
TGTGCCAGAAGCAGTCACCGGGACAGGGGGGACAATGAGCAGTTCTTC CARSSHRDRGDNEQFF TRBD1 TRBJ2-1 NA TRBV5-3
TGTGCCTGGAGTGTAGGCGTCAACTACAGGGGTGGAACAGATACGCAGTATTTT CAWSVGVNYRGGTDTQYF TRBD1 TRBJ2-3 NA TRBV30